The T cell receptor beta chain described here comes from a study of blood T cell repertoires in COVID-19. About the study: Specimens from acute and convalescent COVID-19 originated in the United States, Italy and Spain. The analysed material was cDNA or gDNA that came from T cells, B-cell-depleted T cells, or PBMCs.

Study processing details: Amplified reference gene primers provided the basis for estimating nucleated cell counts. Clones were sequenced by immunoSEQ multiplex PCR, and TCRdb holds only the in-frame ones, with some missing. V, J and clone size are those of that table, while D and trimming were read from the DNA. This sample has about 26,000 clones, with 90% found just once. This CDR3 has 18 residues. V and J are TRBV21-1 and TRBJ1-6; TRBD1 was called by the table and not checked on the DNA. TRBV21-1 has pseudogene status. The sequence came from a man aged 70-80 years with acute or convalescent COVID-19. Sample: peripheral blood. The CDR3 reads CASSKGGQGTGTSSPLHF. CDR3 coding DNA: TGTGCCAGCAGCAAGGGTGGACAGGGAACGGGAACGAGTTCACCCCTCCACTTT.